The rows below give T cell receptor beta chains drawn from one sample of a study of T cell repertoires in cytomegalovirus infection. Using its own MiXCR run on the reads, TCRdb lists one record per CDR3 protein. The table records 200,000 or so distinct CDR3 sequences, about 21% of them present only once. The specimen sequenced was PBMCs. The receptors were gathered from a human donor in good health (CMV status not recorded). Some clones in this sample may be carry-over from other donors' samples. The CDR3 runs from the conserved cysteine through the conserved F or W. The order of the fields is V gene, D gene, J gene, CDR3 length, clone size, CDR3 DNA, CDR3 protein. The D gene is left open where the match is weak. Clone size is given for some rows only: seen once, a few or many times, or a class if the clone is expanded.

>TRBV11-3|TRBD1|TRBJ1-1|14|many
TGTGCCAGCAGCGAGGACAGGGTTCATCAAGAAGCTTTCTTT
CASSEDRVHQEAFF
>TRBV6-2/TRBV6-3|-|TRBJ1-1|14|-
TGTGCCAGCAGTAGGAACAGGAAGAACACTGAAGCTTTCTTT
CASSRNRKNTEAFF
>TRBV15|-|TRBJ1-1|13|-
TGTGCCACCAGCAACGCTGGGGGGGGTGAAGCTTTCTTT
CATSNAGGGEAFF
>TRBV12-3/TRBV12-4|-|TRBJ1-1|16|-
TGTGCCAGCAGTTTAGCGGGAGGGGCTGGTAACACTGAAGCTTTCTTT
CASSLAGGAGNTEAFF
>TRBV5-1|-|TRBJ2-1|14|-
TGCGCCAGCAGCTCCCTCGAGGGATACAATGAGCAGTTCTTC
CASSSLEGYNEQFF
>TRBV20-1|-|TRBJ1-1|14|-
TGCAGTGCTAGCTCCCCAGTCATGAACACTGAAGCTTTCTTT
CSASSPVMNTEAFF
>TRBV7-2|-|TRBJ1-2|14|many
TGTGCCAGCAGCCGTCCGGGACCTAACTATGGCTACACCTTC
CASSRPGPNYGYTF
>TRBV6-5|-|TRBJ1-1|13|-
TGTGCCAGCAGTTACGACAGACTAACTGAAGCTTTCTTT
CASSYDRLTEAFF
>TRBV2|TRBD1|TRBJ2-7|14|-
TGTGCCAGCACCCAACCTCAGGGGGCAAGCGAGCAGTACTTC
CASTQPQGASEQYF
>TRBV13|TRBD1|TRBJ2-7|14|-
TGTGCCAGCACCCTCGGACAGGGGGTCTACGAGCAGTACTTC
CASTLGQGVYEQYF
>TRBV28|TRBD1|TRBJ1-2|14|few
TGTGCCAGCAGTTCCGCGGGACAGGGGGGTGGCTACACCTTC
CASSSAGQGGGYTF
>TRBV5-4|-|TRBJ2-5|13|-
TGTGCCAGCAGCTTGTGGACAGCCGAGACCCAGTACTTC
CASSLWTAETQYF
>TRBV29-1|-|TRBJ1-2|11|few
TGCAGTGGAGGGGGGGCCGATGGCTACACCTTC
CSGGGADGYTF
>TRBV7-8|-|TRBJ2-6|18|-
TGTGCCAGCAGCCTAGGCGGCAGGGGTACGGCTGGGGCCAACGTCCTGACTTTC
CASSLGGRGTAGANVLTF
>TRBV12-3/TRBV12-4|-|TRBJ2-7|16|-
TGTGCCAGCAGTGACATAGGCAGCCGGCCCTTCTACGAGCAGTACTTC
CASSDIGSRPFYEQYF
>TRBV20-1|TRBD1|TRBJ2-1|17|few
TGCAGTGCTAGAGGGGACAGGGGGATGAGGGCCTACAATGAGCAGTTCTTC
CSARGDRGMRAYNEQFF
>TRBV20-1|TRBD1|TRBJ2-7|12|-
TGCAGTGCTAGGACAGGGTTCTACGAGCAGTACTTC
CSARTGFYEQYF
>TRBV6-1|TRBD1|TRBJ1-6|14|medium-sized
TGTGCCAGCAGCCGGGACAGGGGTCTTTCACCCCTCCACTTT
CASSRDRGLSPLHF
>TRBV12-3/TRBV12-4|-|TRBJ1-1|14|few
TGTGCCAGCAGCCGGCAGGGGTGGAACACTGAAGCTTTCTTT
CASSRQGWNTEAFF
>TRBV2|TRBD2|TRBJ2-1|15|-
TGTGCCAGCGAGGCGGGGGGCGGGAGAAACAATGAGCAGTTCTTC
CASEAGGGRNNEQFF
>TRBV25-1|TRBD2|TRBJ2-1|14|few
TGTGCCAGCAGTGTTAGCGGGAGTCGGGATGAGCAGTTCTTC
CASSVSGSRDEQFF
>TRBV12-3/TRBV12-4|-|TRBJ1-6|14|many
TGTGCCAGCAGTTTCCGACGGAATAATTCACCCCTCCACTTT
CASSFRRNNSPLHF
>TRBV2|-|TRBJ1-2|18|-
TGTGCCAGCAGTGAAGCGCGGAGGGGGAGCAGCGTAAACTATGGCTACACCTTC
CASSEARRGSSVNYGYTF